The clone carrying this T cell receptor beta chain appeared many times. The sample originates from a study of identical twins. TCRdb reprocessed the 5' RACE reads via MiXCR and lists one record per CDR3 protein. The sample shows approximately 250,000 distinct CDR3 sequences, around 6.5% of them seen only once. Germline assignment: CDR1 DFQATT and CDR2 SNEGSKA (reference sequence). This CDR3 is 15 amino acids long. V was trimmed by 5 bases and J by 0 bases, leaving 14 bases between them. This sample was also put to use in a study of T cells expressing NK-cell markers. That paper states: In sorted CD3+CD56+NKG2C+, CD3+CD56+NKG2C- and CD3+CD56-NKG2C+ T cells, TCR beta repertoires were obtained.

This chain links TRBV20-1 with TRBJ2-1; D not resolved. Material for sequencing was CD8+ T cells sorted from blood. This receptor was obtained from a woman aged 18-29 years in good health. The CDR3 here is CSAPKGGSSYNEQFF. The CDR3 nucleotides read TGCAGTGCTCCCAAGGGCGGCAGCTCCTACAATGAGCAGTTCTTC.